This T cell receptor beta chain was profiled in a study of blood T cell repertoires in COVID-19. Study-wide background: The analysed material was cDNA or gDNA that came from T cells, B-cell-depleted T cells, or PBMCs.

Trimming left V 5 bases short and J 6 bases short, with 14 bases between. Germline loops: CDR1 MGHDK, CDR2 SYGVNS. The CDR3 has 13 residues. Generated by immunoSEQ multiplex PCR, the TCRdb table keeps only in-frame clones and is missing some. The data contain roughly 260,000 clones, about 90% of them singletons. Material for sequencing was PBMCs or T cells enriched from blood (not recorded which). The chain couples TRBV25-1 to TRBJ2-7; D is undetermined. This TCR derives from a woman aged 25 to 39 with acute COVID-19. In DNA, the CDR3 is TGTGCCAGCAGTCCTCCGGGTCTCGGCGAGCAGTACTTC. Encoded protein: CASSPPGLGEQYF.